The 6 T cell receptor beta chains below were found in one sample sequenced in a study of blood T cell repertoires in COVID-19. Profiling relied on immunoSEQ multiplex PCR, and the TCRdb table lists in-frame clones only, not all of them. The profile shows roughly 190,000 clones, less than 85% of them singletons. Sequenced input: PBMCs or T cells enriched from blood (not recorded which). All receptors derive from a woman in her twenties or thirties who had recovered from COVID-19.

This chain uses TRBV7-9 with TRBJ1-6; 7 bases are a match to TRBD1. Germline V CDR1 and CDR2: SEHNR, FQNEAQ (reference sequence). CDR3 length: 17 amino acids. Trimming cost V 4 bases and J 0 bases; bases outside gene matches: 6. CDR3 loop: CASSSEQGSSYNSPLHF. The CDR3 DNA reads TGTGCCAGCAGCTCAGAACAGGGGAGCTCCTATAATTCACCCCTCCACTTT. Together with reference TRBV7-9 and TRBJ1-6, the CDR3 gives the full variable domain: DTGVSQNPRHKITKRGQNVTFRCDPISEHNRLYWYRQTLGQGPEFLTYFQNEAQLEKSRLLSDRFSAERPKGSFSTLEIQRTEQGDSAMYLCASSSEQGSSYNSPLHFGNGTRLTVT.

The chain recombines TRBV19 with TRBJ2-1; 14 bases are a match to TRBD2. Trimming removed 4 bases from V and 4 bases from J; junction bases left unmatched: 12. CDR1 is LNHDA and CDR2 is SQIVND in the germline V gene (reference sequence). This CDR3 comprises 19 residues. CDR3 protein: CASSKGLAGAPSTYNEQFF. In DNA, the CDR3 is TGTGCCAGTAGTAAGGGACTAGCGGGAGCCCCCTCCACTTACAATGAGCAGTTCTTC.

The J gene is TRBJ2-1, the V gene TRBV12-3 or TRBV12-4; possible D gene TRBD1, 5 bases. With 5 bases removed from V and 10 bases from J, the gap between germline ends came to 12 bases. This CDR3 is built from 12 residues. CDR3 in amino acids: CASSVAGYEQFF. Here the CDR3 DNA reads TGTGCCAGCAGTGTCGCAGGGTACGAGCAGTTCTTC.

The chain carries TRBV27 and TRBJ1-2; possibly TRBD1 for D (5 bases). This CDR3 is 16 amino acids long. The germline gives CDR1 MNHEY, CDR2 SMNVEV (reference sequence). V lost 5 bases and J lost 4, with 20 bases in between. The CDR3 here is CASSPTQGFRGYGYTF. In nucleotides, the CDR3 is TGTGCCAGCAGTCCGACCCAGGGTTTCCGTGGCTATGGCTACACCTTC.

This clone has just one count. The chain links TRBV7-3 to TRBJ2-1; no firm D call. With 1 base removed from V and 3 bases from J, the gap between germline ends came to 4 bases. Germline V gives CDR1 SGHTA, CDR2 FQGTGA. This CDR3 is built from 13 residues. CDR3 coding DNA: TGTGCCAGCAGCTTAAATCTCTACAATGAGCAGTTCTTC. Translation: CASSLNLYNEQFF.

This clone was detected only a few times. The CDR3 coding sequence is TGTGCCAGCAGTTATCGGCGGGAGGGGTACGAGCAGTACTTC. It translates to CASSYRREGYEQYF. This chain uses TRBV6-5 with TRBJ2-7; 9 nucleotides match TRBD2. From germline, CDR1 is MNHEY and CDR2 SVGAGI. CDR3 length: 14 amino acids. After removal of 3 bases from V and 4 bases from J, the junction contained 4 bases not matched to a gene.